The clone carrying this TCR beta chain was detected only once. Data came from immunoSEQ multiplex PCR; TCRdb stores just in-frame clones and leaves some out. The table lists fewer than 400,000 clones, 70% to 90% of them singletons, with about 0.96% in the top ten. This specimen belongs to a study of cytomegalovirus exposure and HLA in healthy donors. The sequenced sample consisted of PBMCs. The source is a man in his thirties or forties in good health and CMV-seronegative.

The CDR3 sequence: CASSQDSHSYEQYF. DNA of the CDR3: TGTGCCAGCAGCCAAGATTCCCACTCCTACGAGCAGTACTTC. V gene TRBV4-2 combines with J gene TRBJ2-7; no clear D gene. The CDR3 is made up of 14 amino acids. Trimming pared 0 bases from V and 0 bases from J, leaving 6 bases between. From germline, CDR1 is LGHNA and CDR2 YNFKEQ.